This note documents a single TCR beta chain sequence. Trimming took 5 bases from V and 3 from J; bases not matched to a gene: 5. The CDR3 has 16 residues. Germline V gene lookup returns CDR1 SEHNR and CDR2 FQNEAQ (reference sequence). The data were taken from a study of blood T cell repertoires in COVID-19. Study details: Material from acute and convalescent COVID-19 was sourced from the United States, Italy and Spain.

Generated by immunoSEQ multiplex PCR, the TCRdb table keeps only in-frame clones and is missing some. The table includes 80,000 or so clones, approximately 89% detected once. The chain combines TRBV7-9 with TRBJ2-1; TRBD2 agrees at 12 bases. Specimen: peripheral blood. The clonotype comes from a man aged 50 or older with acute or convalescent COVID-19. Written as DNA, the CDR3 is TGTGCCAGCAGCCATACTAGCGGGAGGCACTACAATGAGCAGTTCTTC. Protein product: CASSHTSGRHYNEQFF. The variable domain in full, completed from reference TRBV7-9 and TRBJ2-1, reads DTGVSQNPRHKITKRGQNVTFRCDPISEHNRLYWYRQTLGQGPEFLTYFQNEAQLEKSRLLSDRFSAERPKGSFSTLEIQRTEQGDSAMYLCASSHTSGRHYNEQFFGPGTRLTVL.